The 23 T cell receptor beta chains below all came from one sample that was sequenced in a study of early T cells in non-severe SARS-CoV-2 infection. Using its own MiXCR run on the 5' RACE reads, TCRdb lists one record per CDR3 protein. The sample carries some 48,000 distinct CDR3 sequences, 6% to 8% recorded once. Material: whole blood, obtained at baseline. The receptor source for this set is an adult who was a healthcare worker with PCR-confirmed SARS-CoV-2 infection or an uninfected control (not recorded which).

This clonotype was counted between two and nine times. The chain joins TRBV19 to TRBJ1-5; D is unclear. Per the germline V gene, CDR1 is LNHDA and CDR2 is SQIVND (reference sequence). V lost 7 bases and J lost 7, with 17 bases in between. The CDR3 runs to 14 residues. The CDR3 DNA sequence: TGTGCCAGTATCCCACCTGTGAAGGGCCAGCCCCAGCATTTT. It is translated as CASIPPVKGQPQHF.

This clonotype was observed a few times. The gene calls are TRBV20-1 and TRBJ2-7; 9 bases are a match to TRBD2. The trim removed 2 bases at V and 6 bases at J, leaving 5 bases unmatched. The CDR3 is made up of 13 amino acids. Per the germline V gene, CDR1 is DFQATT and CDR2 is SNEGSKA (reference sequence). The CDR3 spells CSARFSGRSEQYF. The CDR3 coding sequence is TGCAGTGCTAGATTTAGCGGGAGATCCGAGCAGTACTTC.

This clonotype was seen at least ten times. The genes are TRBV2 and TRBJ1-1; D is unclear. Germline CDR1 SNHLY, CDR2 FYNNEI. CDR3 length: 13 residues. V was cut by 3 bases and J by 2 bases, with 7 bases left in between. This CDR3 reads CASSENVNTEAFF. The CDR3 DNA follows: TGTGCCAGCAGTGAGAACGTAAACACTGAAGCTTTCTTT.

This clonotype was recorded many times. This rearrangement joins TRBV27 to TRBJ1-2; no clear D gene. Germline V CDR1 and CDR2: MNHEY, SMNVEV (reference sequence). The CDR3 is 13 amino acids. Trimming took 5 bases from V and 2 from J, leaving 9 bases between them. The CDR3 DNA reads as TGTGCCAGCAGTCCGGACGGAAACTATGGCTACACCTTC. Translated: CASSPDGNYGYTF.

The chain joins TRBV20-1 to TRBJ2-3, with 7 bases lining up with TRBD1. This CDR3 spans 12 amino acids. Germline-derived CDR1 and CDR2 are DFQATT and SNEGSKA (reference sequence). CDR3 residues: CRATGDTDTQYF. The CDR3 nucleotides read TGCAGGGCCACAGGGGACACAGATACGCAGTATTTT.

This clonotype was picked up a small number of times. The J gene is TRBJ2-3, the V gene TRBV7-2, with D perhaps given as TRBD1 or TRBD2 (5 bases each). V was pared by 5 bases and J by 7 bases, with 19 bases between. The CDR3 loop spans 15 amino acids. CDR1 and CDR2 from the germline V gene are SGHTA and FQGNSA. As DNA, the CDR3 is TGTGCCAGCAGCCCCGGACGGGGCCAGGTGTATACGCAGTATTTT. This sequence encodes CASSPGRGQVYTQYF.

This chain uses TRBV15 with TRBJ2-4; TRBD2 matches at 14 bases. Unmatched junction bases numbered 1, after V lost 5 bases and J lost 1 base. Germline lookup yields CDR1 LNHNV and CDR2 YYDKDF (reference sequence). This CDR3 has 16 residues. The CDR3 spells CATSGLAGGAKNIQYF. The CDR3 nucleotides are TGTGCCACCAGCGGACTAGCGGGAGGCGCCAAAAACATTCAGTACTTC.

This clonotype appeared many times. The J gene is TRBJ2-1, the V gene TRBV5-1; D is possibly TRBD1 (5 bases). From germline, CDR1 is SGHRS and CDR2 YFSETQ. The CDR3 is 17 residues long. Trimming stripped 0 bases from V and 0 bases from J, with 13 bases between. The CDR3 DNA reads TGCGCCAGCAGCTTGGCCCAACAGGCCCGCTCCTACAATGAGCAGTTCTTC. Translation: CASSLAQQARSYNEQFF.

This clonotype was seen repeatedly, ten times or more. V usage is TRBV20-1 and J usage is TRBJ2-7; D uncertain. The CDR3 runs to 14 residues. With 3 bases removed from V and 3 bases from J, the gap between germline ends came to 15 bases. Germline V gene sequence: CDR1 DFQATT, CDR2 SNEGSKA (reference sequence). This CDR3 is CSARPGPGNYEQYF. The DNA of the CDR3 is TGCAGTGCTAGGCCAGGCCCTGGAAACTACGAGCAGTACTTC.

This clonotype was seen a few times. The rearrangement joins TRBV18 to TRBJ2-2; D could derive from TRBD1 or TRBD2 (5 bases each). The germline V gene has CDR1 KGHSH and CDR2 LQKENI. The CDR3 is 15 amino acids. Trimming took off 5 bases at V and 3 bases at J, with 13 bases between the two ends. Here the CDR3 reads CASSSTGADTGELFF. For the CDR3, the DNA is TGTGCCAGCTCATCCACCGGGGCCGACACCGGGGAGCTGTTTTTT.

In its sample, this clonotype was seen many times. The rearrangement links TRBV3-1 to TRBJ2-6, with 7 bases that match TRBD2. With V trimmed by 4 bases and J by 0 bases, 12 bases remained unmatched. The CDR3 sequence is 19 residues long. Germline V lookup: CDR1 LGHDT, CDR2 YNNKEL (reference sequence). This CDR3 is CASSPPSSGPLSGANVLTF. Written as DNA, the CDR3 is TGTGCCAGCAGCCCGCCCTCTAGCGGTCCCCTCTCTGGGGCCAACGTCCTGACTTTC.

This clonotype occurred many times. The rearrangement uses TRBV7-3 and TRBJ2-2; D may be TRBD1 (6 bases). V dropped 6 bases and J dropped 0 bases, with 11 bases sitting between them. CDR1 and CDR2 (germline): SGHTA, FQGTGA. This CDR3 has 15 amino acids. The DNA of the CDR3 is TGTGCCAGCAGGTCGGGACACACGAACACCGGGGAGCTGTTTTTT. This sequence encodes CASRSGHTNTGELFF.

This clonotype was counted at least ten times. The rearrangement joins TRBV4-1 to TRBJ2-7; TRBD2 aligns across 10 bases. The germline V gene has CDR1 MGHRA and CDR2 YSYEKL. J lost 4 bases, V lost 0 bases, and 9 bases had no gene match. CDR3 size: 17 residues. The CDR3 loop reads CASSQDASGSIVYEQYF. The CDR3 nucleotides are TGCGCCAGCAGCCAAGATGCTAGCGGGAGTATCGTGTACGAGCAGTACTTC.

This clonotype was observed many times. The chain couples TRBV28 to TRBJ1-3; no clear D gene. Germline CDR1 MDHEN, CDR2 SYDVKM. The V gene lost 6 bases and the J gene lost 0 bases, with 15 bases spanning the gap. The length of the CDR3 is 16 residues. The CDR3 is CASSLGLEYSGNTIYF. DNA for the CDR3: TGTGCCAGCAGCCTAGGATTAGAATACTCTGGAAACACCATATATTTT.

This sequence joins TRBV20-1 and TRBJ2-1; 11 bases map to TRBD2. In germline, CDR1 is DFQATT, CDR2 SNEGSKA (reference sequence). V gave up 6 bases and J gave up 4 bases; unmatched junction bases: 5. CDR3 length: 14 residues. The CDR3 sequence is CSAVGLAGYNEQFF. In nucleotides, the CDR3 is TGCAGTGCCGTCGGACTAGCGGGTTACAATGAGCAGTTCTTC.

This clonotype came up a few times. This rearrangement joins TRBV24-1 to TRBJ1-3; D not certain. V shed 9 bases and J shed 0 bases, with 8 bases lying between them. Germline V CDR1 and CDR2: KGHDR, SFDVKD. This CDR3 region has 13 residues. The CDR3 DNA reads as TGTGCCACCCAGGAGAGCTCTGGAAACACCATATATTTT. Translation gives CATQESSGNTIYF.

In this sample, this clonotype turned up many times. This chain uses TRBV13 with TRBJ1-2, with D perhaps matching TRBD1 (6 bases). Germline lookup yields CDR1 PRHDT and CDR2 FYEKMQ (reference sequence). The CDR3 has 15 residues. Trimming pared 5 bases from V and 3 bases from J, leaving 16 bases between. CDR3 sequence: CASSLSDSSDYGYTF. CDR3 sequence (DNA): TGTGCCAGCAGCCTATCGGACAGCTCGGACTATGGCTACACCTTC.

This clonotype was observed a few times. The rearrangement joins TRBV28 to TRBJ2-7; the D gene could be TRBD1 or TRBD2 (5 bases each). V lost 6 bases and J 4 bases, leaving 10 bases between the germline ends. The CDR3 is made up of 12 amino acids. CDR1 is MDHEN and CDR2 is SYDVKM in the germline V gene. In nucleotides, the CDR3 is TGTGCCAGCAGCCAGGGAGTGTACGAGCAGTACTTC. Translated: CASSQGVYEQYF.

The V gene is TRBV5-6, the J gene TRBJ2-7; D uncertain. Germline V gene data show CDR1 as SGHDT and CDR2 as YYEEEE. CDR3 length: 13 residues. The ends were cut back, 2 bases at V and 2 bases at J, with 8 bases in the middle. The CDR3 nucleotides read TGTGCCAGCAGCTTTGGCTCAGCCTACGAGCAGTACTTC. Protein sequence: CASSFGSAYEQYF. Filled out from reference TRBV5-6 and TRBJ2-7, the complete variable domain reads DAGVTQSPTHLIKTRGQQVTLRCSPKSGHDTVSWYQQALGQGPQFIFQYYEEEERQRGNFPDRFSGHQFPNYSSELNVNALLLGDSALYLCASSFGSAYEQYFGPGTRLTVT.

This clonotype came up a few times. V and J are TRBV10-1 and TRBJ2-1, with TRBD2 matching over 9 bases. Germline CDR1 and CDR2: WNHNN and SYGVQD (reference sequence). With V trimmed by 3 bases and J by 7 bases, 7 bases remained unmatched. The CDR3 consists of 15 residues. Here the CDR3 DNA reads TGCGCCAGCAGTGATGCGGGAGGGCCGAGGAATGAGCAGTTCTTC. Its translation: CASSDAGGPRNEQFF.

The gene calls are TRBV13 and TRBJ2-3, with D possibly matching TRBD2 (6 bases). Germline V gene lookup returns CDR1 PRHDT and CDR2 FYEKMQ (reference sequence). V was trimmed by 4 bases and J by 0 bases, leaving 23 bases between them. The CDR3 is 19 residues long. The CDR3 nucleotides are TGTGCCAGCAGCTCATCGGGACTCCTGAACAAGTTTAGCACAGATACGCAGTATTTT. Protein sequence: CASSSSGLLNKFSTDTQYF.

The chain is built from TRBV20-1 and TRBJ2-3; D not resolved. Trimming cost V 6 bases and J 4 bases, with 17 bases left between them. The CDR3 spans 14 residues. Germline V gene sequence: CDR1 DFQATT, CDR2 SNEGSKA (reference sequence). The CDR3 reads CSAWAQEPSDTQYF. As DNA, the CDR3 is TGCAGTGCATGGGCCCAAGAACCCTCAGATACGCAGTATTTT.

This clonotype showed up many times. The rearrangement links TRBV5-1 to TRBJ1-5; no clear D. The CDR3 length is 15 residues. Trimming stripped 4 bases from V and 5 bases from J, with 16 bases between. Germline CDR1 and CDR2: SGHRS and YFSETQ. The CDR3 loop reads CASSRMGGRDQPQHF. The CDR3 nucleotides are TGCGCCAGCAGCAGGATGGGTGGGAGAGATCAGCCCCAGCATTTT. Complete variable domain (other parts from reference TRBV5-1 and TRBJ1-5): KAGVTQTPRYLIKTRGQQVTLSCSPISGHRSVSWYQQTPGQGLQFLFEYFSETQRNKGNFPGRFSGRQFSNSRSEMNVSTLELGDSALYLCASSRMGGRDQPQHFGDGTRLSIL.